A single sample gave rise to the 17 T cell receptor beta chains below, sequenced in a study of CD8 T cells in ankylosing spondylitis. General study results and limits: There was a TCR beta motif, made of several highly homologous variants, that appeared characteristic of ankylosing spondylitis blood.

TCRdb recomputed calls from the 5' RACE reads with MiXCR, one row per CDR3 protein. Altogether around 490,000 distinct CDR3 sequences are present, approximately 5% being singletons, with the ten largest covering under 4.5%. These receptors are not linked to any known antigen. Sequencing input: blood, either unsorted or a sorted T cell fraction (not recorded which). The receptors originated from a male donor with ankylosing spondylitis.

This clonotype was recorded many times. The chain is built from TRBV29-1 and TRBJ1-2; no firm D call. V shed 8 bases and J shed 8 bases, with 6 bases lying between them. Germline V gene sequence: CDR1 SQVTM, CDR2 ANQGSEA. The CDR3 length is 8 residues. The CDR3 sequence: CSISGYTF. The CDR3 DNA reads as TGCAGCATCTCGGGCTACACCTTC.

The table lists this clonotype with many counts. This chain connects TRBV7-2 to TRBJ2-7, with D unresolved. From germline, CDR1 is SGHTA and CDR2 FQGNSA. Trimming stripped 3 bases from V and 0 bases from J, with 12 bases between. The CDR3 loop spans 15 amino acids. DNA for the CDR3: TGTGCCAGCAGCTTGATAGCCCTCCTCTCCTACGAGCAGTACTTC. Its translation is CASSLIALLSYEQYF. The whole variable domain, filled in from reference TRBV7-2 and TRBJ2-7, reads GAGVSQSPSNKVTEKGKDVELRCDPISGHTALYWYRQSLGQGLEFLIYFQGNSAPDKSGLPSDRFSAERTGGSVSTLTIQRTQQEDSAVYLCASSLIALLSYEQYFGPGTRLTVT.

This clonotype was seen ten or more times. V and J are TRBV28 and TRBJ2-1; 8 bases are shared with TRBD2. Trimming cost V 6 bases and J 5 bases; bases outside gene matches: 18. The CDR3 has 18 amino acids. Germline V gene lookup returns CDR1 MDHEN and CDR2 SYDVKM. The CDR3 reads CASRPGSGTSWRNNEQFF. Written as DNA, the CDR3 is TGTGCCAGCAGGCCGGGTAGCGGGACGTCCTGGAGGAACAATGAGCAGTTCTTC.

This clonotype was recorded many times. V and J are TRBV5-1 and TRBJ2-5, with 10 bases fitting TRBD2. Germline CDR1 is SGHRS and CDR2 is YFSETQ. Germline trimming cut 1 base from V and 3 bases from J; bases unmatched to any gene: 3. The CDR3 extends over 15 amino acids. The chain's CDR3 is CASSLTGTSEETQYF. The CDR3 coding sequence is TGCGCCAGCAGCTTGACCGGGACTAGCGAAGAGACCCAGTACTTC.

This clonotype occurred a few times. The V call is TRBV3-1, the J call TRBJ1-2; no clear D gene. This CDR3 is 14 amino acids long. Trimming stripped 0 bases from V and 3 bases from J, with 8 bases between. Looked up from germline, CDR1 is LGHDT and CDR2 is YNNKEL (reference sequence). The CDR3 sequence is CASSQDEPYYGYTF. The CDR3 DNA sequence: TGTGCCAGCAGCCAAGATGAGCCTTACTATGGCTACACCTTC.

This clonotype was seen many times. The chain links TRBV12-3 or TRBV12-4 to TRBJ2-7; the D is unclear. The ends were cut back, 6 bases at V and 7 bases at J, with 10 bases in the middle. The CDR3 totals 11 residues. For the CDR3, the DNA is TGTGCCAGCAGCAACCGTTTAGAGCAGTACTTC. Its translation: CASSNRLEQYF.

This clonotype was detected ten times or more. CDR3 coding DNA: TGTGCCATCAGTGGGGACGGGAACTATGGCTACACCTTC. Its protein product is CAISGDGNYGYTF. The V gene is TRBV10-3, the J gene TRBJ1-2, with TRBD1 as a possible D gene (5 bases). V was clipped by 4 bases and J by 2 bases, with 8 bases between them. CDR1 ENHRY and CDR2 SYGVKD come from the germline V gene. The CDR3 covers 13 residues.

The chain employs TRBV6-2 or TRBV6-3 and TRBJ2-1; either TRBD1 or TRBD2 may supply D (5 bases each). CDR3 length: 13 residues. Germline CDR1 MNHEY, CDR2 SVGEGT. The V end lost 3 bases, the J end lost 10 bases, and 13 bases lay between the germline ends. The CDR3 here is CASSYTGRTEQFF. In DNA, the CDR3 is TGTGCCAGCAGTTATACGGGACGAACGGAGCAGTTCTTC.

This clonotype has at least ten counts. V usage is TRBV25-1 and J usage is TRBJ2-1; 8 bases match TRBD2. The CDR3 has 14 residues. Germline loops: CDR1 MGHDK, CDR2 SYGVNS. The trim removed 3 bases at V and 9 bases at J, leaving 7 bases unmatched. The CDR3 reads CASSDPGGAAEQFF. CDR3 nucleotides: TGTGCCAGCAGTGACCCGGGGGGGGCCGCTGAGCAGTTCTTC.

This clonotype was picked up many times. The chain recombines TRBV20-1 with TRBJ2-3, with TRBD2 identical over 9 bases. The CDR3 loop spans 14 amino acids. V gave up 3 bases and J gave up 5 bases; unmatched junction bases: 6. Per the germline V gene, CDR1 is DFQATT and CDR2 is SNEGSKA (reference sequence). The CDR3 loop reads CSARRGGPGDTQYF. The CDR3 nucleotides read TGCAGTGCTAGGCGGGGGGGCCCCGGAGATACGCAGTATTTT.

This clonotype has a count of ten or more. This chain connects TRBV5-1 to TRBJ1-6; D call uncertain. V lost 6 bases to trimming and J lost 10 bases, with 20 bases between them. CDR1 is SGHRS and CDR2 is YFSETQ in the germline V gene. CDR3 length: 15 residues. DNA of the CDR3: TGCGCCAGCACCCCTTCGTCCGGATTGGGGTCACCCCTCCACTTT. It is translated as CASTPSSGLGSPLHF. Using reference TRBV5-1 and TRBJ1-6 for the parts outside the CDR3, the full variable domain is KAGVTQTPRYLIKTRGQQVTLSCSPISGHRSVSWYQQTPGQGLQFLFEYFSETQRNKGNFPGRFSGRQFSNSRSEMNVSTLELGDSALYLCASTPSSGLGSPLHFGNGTRLTVT.

This clonotype has a count of ten or more. The chain recombines TRBV27 with TRBJ2-4, with D possibly matching TRBD2 (6 bases). The CDR3 is 13 amino acids. Per germline, CDR1 MNHEY and CDR2 SMNVEV (reference sequence). V lost 6 bases to trimming and J lost 8 bases, with 14 bases between them. The CDR3 bases are TGTGCCAGCAGCTGGGGGGTGTCGGACATTCAGTACTTC. It specifies CASSWGVSDIQYF.

This clonotype was seen a handful of times. The gene calls are TRBV27 and TRBJ1-4; D is ambiguous. This CDR3 comprises 17 residues. Trimming took 3 bases from V and 0 from J, leaving 14 bases between them. Germline V gene data show CDR1 as MNHEY and CDR2 as SMNVEV (reference sequence). In DNA form, the CDR3 reads TGTGCCAGCAGTTTTTCGGCAGGAATAACAACTAATGAAAAACTGTTTTTT. It is translated as CASSFSAGITTNEKLFF. Variable domain in full (rest from reference TRBV27 and TRBJ1-4): EAQVTQNPRYLITVTGKKLTVTCSQNMNHEYMSWYRQDPGLGLRQIYYSMNVEVTDKGDVPEGYKVSRKEKRNFPLILESPSPNQTSLYFCASSFSAGITTNEKLFFGSGTQLSVL.

This clonotype was counted many times. The rearrangement joins TRBV7-6 to TRBJ2-3; 7 nucleotides agree with TRBD1. V was pared by 7 bases and J by 0 bases, with 7 bases of the junction left unmatched. CDR3 length: 15 amino acids. Germline V gene sequence: CDR1 SGHVS, CDR2 FNYEAQ. The CDR3 region is CASMLQGLSTDTQYF. The CDR3 DNA sequence: TGTGCCAGCATGCTACAGGGGTTAAGCACAGATACGCAGTATTTT.

The J gene is TRBJ2-1, the V gene TRBV7-9; a weak D match, TRBD1 (5 bases). Per germline, CDR1 SEHNR and CDR2 FQNEAQ (reference sequence). V was shortened by 5 bases and J by 6 bases, with 20 bases between the two germline ends. The CDR3 has 16 amino acids. DNA for the CDR3: TGTGCCAGCAGCCCGACTCCCGGACATTTACCCAATGAGCAGTTCTTC. This codes for CASSPTPGHLPNEQFF.

Many counts were recorded for this clonotype. The V call is TRBV20-1, the J call TRBJ2-5; possibly TRBD2 for D (6 bases). The CDR3 covers 16 residues. Germline lookup yields CDR1 DFQATT and CDR2 SNEGSKA (reference sequence). Between the trimmed V and J ends, which lost 0 bases and 5 bases, there was a span of 19 bases. CDR3 DNA sequence: TGCAGTGCTAGAGATAGGAGGGCTAGTTGGACTGAGACCCAGTACTTC. The encoded protein is CSARDRRASWTETQYF.

This clonotype was detected ten times or more. V usage is TRBV25-1 and J usage is TRBJ2-7, with a weak D call TRBD1 (5 bases). CDR1 and CDR2 (germline): MGHDK, SYGVNS. The CDR3 extends over 14 amino acids. V was trimmed by 6 bases and J by 4 bases, leaving 16 bases between them. The CDR3 DNA follows: TGTGCCAGCAGGCAGGGTGGGGAAGGGTACGAGCAGTACTTC. It specifies CASRQGGEGYEQYF.